This entry concerns a single TCR beta chain. This clone has only one observation. The specificity of this receptor is unknown. No much larger clone is present one base from it, and per-base qualities are unavailable. The CDR3 runs 16 amino acids, cysteine and phenylalanine included. Only the CDR3 part of the read is kept: 48 bases, read in frame from the first base. At the junction V is shortened by 3 bases and J by 3 bases; bases outside the gene matches: 10. The germline V gene specifies SGHRS as CDR1 and YFSETQ as CDR2. To estimate absolute template abundance from read counts, synthetic TCR analog templates were spiked into each PCR. The immunoSEQ assay was used to amplify TCRbeta CDR3 regions from genomic DNA with bias-controlled V and J gene primers. Rearranged TCRbeta segments were sequenced at approximately 20X coverage. The original pipeline was this. Sequencing errors were corrected by clustering and CDR3s were annotated against IMGT to assign V, D and J genes. Out-of-frame and stop-codon sequences were excluded, and only productive TCRbeta rearrangements were used in downstream analyses. Clonality was computed as one minus Shannon entropy normalized by the log of the number of unique productive sequences. Fisher's exact test with Benjamini-Hochberg correction, using a cutoff of adjusted p below 0.01, was how clones that differed between time points or between blood and tumor were identified. The table was pulled from immuneACCESS by TCRdb, which kept in-frame rearrangements only. Such tables lose some clones; where checked, under half of the loss comes from unresolved V genes, and the rest has no known cause. That table is the source of V, J and clone size, and D and trimming were worked out from the DNA. The sample yields about 88,000 clones; roughly nine tenths were counted once. The top ten constitute 8.5% to 9.5% of the sample.

These data originate in a study of PD-L1 blockade in urothelial cancer (TCRdb year 2017). Study-wide context: Therapy was started at some point between 2013 and 2015 for all patients, and atezolizumab 1,200 mg was administered intravenously every 3 weeks. An ECOG performance status of 0 or 1 was recorded for the patients, and 0 to 3 prior chemotherapy regimens had been received by the patients. An exploratory multi-omic analysis was conducted of the somatic, immune and clinical correlates of response to PD-L1 blockade with atezolizumab in urothelial cancer. Some 29 patients had pretreatment blood TCR-seq, 24 had at least one posttreatment blood collection, and 24 had tumor TCR-seq. Pretreatment tumor samples and matched peripheral blood, collected serially before and after atezolizumab treatment, underwent TCR sequencing. Durable clinical benefit was defined as a progression-free survival longer than 6 months, and TCR features were additionally tested against progression-free survival and overall survival. In the same patients who had TCR sequencing, pretreatment tumors also underwent whole exome sequencing and RNA sequencing. Eight or nine patients reached durable clinical benefit, while 20 patients did not. Blood samples yielded a median of around 150,000 T cells and roughly 83,000 unique TCRs, with median clonality roughly 0.085. Blood samples were analyzed 3 weeks after the start of treatment (second dose) and 6 weeks after the start of treatment. About nine tenths of the roughly 29 patients were identified as males with urothelial cancer of bladder origin, and a prior smoking history was reported by 18 of 29 patients. What the study reported, not specific to this receptor: Among patients with durable benefit, tumor-associated TCR clones showed greater expansion in peripheral blood 3 weeks after treatment started (n ≈ 23, p = 0.022). Improved progression-free and overall survival was found to be associated with pretreatment peripheral blood TCR clonality below the median. Because the sample size was small (n ≈ 27) and many exploratory analyses were performed, the results are intended to be hypothesis-generating.

A cohort of approximately 31 patients with locally advanced or metastatic urothelial carcinoma, treated at Memorial Sloan Kettering on a trial protocol, was included. Peripheral blood mononuclear cells were collected pretreatment and during treatment, with between 1 and 8 total time points obtained per patient. The Qiagen DNeasy Blood extraction kit was used to purify genomic DNA from total PBMCs and tumor samples. PBMCs were collected pretreatment and during treatment, and were isolated and stored as previously described. The chain is encoded by TRBV5-1 joined to TRBJ2-7; 9 bases in the middle match TRBD2. Here the sequenced sample was PBMCs, taken around atezolizumab (anti-PD-L1) treatment. This TCR derives from a man between 60 and 75 years old with urothelial cancer. The DNA is as follows: TGCGCCAGCAGCTCGGACCCTAGCGGGACTCTCTACGAGCAGTACTTC. This sequence encodes CASSSDPSGTLYEQYF.